The rows below give T cell receptor beta chains drawn from one sample of a study of OX40 agonist ivuxolimab in advanced cancers. Only in-frame clones appear in the TCRdb table, and some are missing; sequencing was by immunoSEQ multiplex PCR. The table has 67,000 or so clones, around 87% seen once. The sample consisted of CD4+ or CD8+ T cells sorted from blood, taken in a trial of the OX40 agonist ivuxolimab. The receptors come from an adult with an advanced solid tumor such as melanoma, head and neck, liver or kidney cancer. Both conserved end residues are part of each CDR3. The D gene is left open where the match is weak. Size is omitted from some rows. Given values are once, few, many or a class for expanded clones.

d_call: .
clone_size: .
v_call: TRBV27
j_call: TRBJ2-7
cdr3_nt: TGTGCCAGCAGTTCGCCGGGACTTCCCTACGAGCAGTACTTC
cdr3_aa: CASSSPGLPYEQYF

d_call: TRBD2
clone_size: once
v_call: TRBV6-1
j_call: TRBJ2-1
cdr3_nt: TGTGCCAGCAGTGAGGGGTCTAGCGGGAGAGGTGAGCAGTTCTTC
cdr3_aa: CASSEGSSGRGEQFF

d_call: .
clone_size: .
v_call: TRBV7-2
j_call: TRBJ1-3
cdr3_nt: TGTGCCAGCAGCCAAGGGTCCGGAGCTGGAAACACCATATATTTT
cdr3_aa: CASSQGSGAGNTIYF

d_call: .
clone_size: .
v_call: TRBV19
j_call: TRBJ2-1
cdr3_nt: TGTGCCAGTAGTACCACCGGTGGGAACTACAATGAGCAGTTCTTC
cdr3_aa: CASSTTGGNYNEQFF

d_call: TRBD2
clone_size: .
v_call: TRBV7-9
j_call: TRBJ2-3
cdr3_nt: TGTGCCAGCAGCTTTAGCGGGATTAGGTCAGATACGCAGTATTTT
cdr3_aa: CASSFSGIRSDTQYF

d_call: TRBD1
clone_size: .
v_call: TRBV11-2
j_call: TRBJ2-5
cdr3_nt: TGTGCCAGCAGCTTAGCTGGACAGGGGCTACAAGAGACCCAGTACTTC
cdr3_aa: CASSLAGQGLQETQYF

d_call: TRBD1
clone_size: .
v_call: TRBV11-2
j_call: TRBJ1-6
cdr3_nt: TGTGCCAGCAGCTTAGAAAGGACAGGGAATTCACCCCTCCACTTT
cdr3_aa: CASSLERTGNSPLHF

d_call: .
clone_size: .
v_call: TRBV9
j_call: TRBJ2-7
cdr3_nt: TGTGCCAGCAGCGTAGGAGTCGGGGGACACGAGCAGTACTTC
cdr3_aa: CASSVGVGGHEQYF

d_call: TRBD1
clone_size: .
v_call: TRBV25-1
j_call: TRBJ1-4
cdr3_nt: TGTGCCAGCAGTGTACAACAGGGGGCGCTTGAAAAACTGTTTTTT
cdr3_aa: CASSVQQGALEKLFF

d_call: .
clone_size: once
v_call: TRBV18
j_call: TRBJ2-7
cdr3_nt: TGTGCCAGCTCACGTGAAAAGCACTCCTACGAGCAGTACTTC
cdr3_aa: CASSREKHSYEQYF

d_call: TRBD2
clone_size: .
v_call: TRBV10-3
j_call: TRBJ2-1
cdr3_nt: TGTGCCATCTCTCCAGGAGCTATGACTAGCGGGACCCTATGGATCTACAATGAGCAGTTCTTC
cdr3_aa: CAISPGAMTSGTLWIYNEQFF

d_call: TRBD2
clone_size: .
v_call: TRBV7-3
j_call: TRBJ2-3
cdr3_nt: TGTGCCAGCAGCGGACCCACTAGCGGGAGCACAGATACGCAGTATTTT
cdr3_aa: CASSGPTSGSTDTQYF

d_call: .
clone_size: once
v_call: TRBV28
j_call: TRBJ1-1
cdr3_nt: TGTGCCAGCAGTTTACTGGGGGGCACTGAAGCTTTCTTT
cdr3_aa: CASSLLGGTEAFF

d_call: TRBD1
clone_size: few
v_call: TRBV6-1
j_call: TRBJ2-7
cdr3_nt: TGTGCCAGCAGTGAACCTGGACAGGGCTACGAGCAGTACTTC
cdr3_aa: CASSEPGQGYEQYF

d_call: .
clone_size: .
v_call: TRBV9
j_call: TRBJ2-7
cdr3_nt: TGTGCCAGCAGCGTAAGGGGAGACTACGAGCAGTACTTC
cdr3_aa: CASSVRGDYEQYF

d_call: .
clone_size: .
v_call: TRBV2
j_call: TRBJ2-5
cdr3_nt: TGTGCCAGCAGTGCTGACTCGTTCGGGACCCAGTACTTC
cdr3_aa: CASSADSFGTQYF

d_call: TRBD1
clone_size: once
v_call: TRBV6-6
j_call: TRBJ2-7
cdr3_nt: TGTGCCAGCAGTAAAGGGACAGGAACCTACGAGCAGTACTTC
cdr3_aa: CASSKGTGTYEQYF

d_call: TRBD1
clone_size: .
v_call: TRBV6-6
j_call: TRBJ2-2
cdr3_nt: TGTGCCAGCAGAGAACAGGGGAACGGGGAGCTGTTTTTT
cdr3_aa: CASREQGNGELFF

d_call: TRBD1
clone_size: .
v_call: TRBV30
j_call: TRBJ1-4
cdr3_nt: TGTGCCTGGAGATATCCAACAGGGGTTATTAATGAAAAACTGTTTTTT
cdr3_aa: CAWRYPTGVINEKLFF

d_call: TRBD2
clone_size: .
v_call: TRBV7-2
j_call: TRBJ2-1
cdr3_nt: TGTGCCAGCAGCCCTAGCGGGTTGGTCTACAATGAGCAGTTCTTC
cdr3_aa: CASSPSGLVYNEQFF

d_call: TRBD1
clone_size: .
v_call: TRBV7-9
j_call: TRBJ2-7
cdr3_nt: TGTGCCAGCAGCTTGCAGGGGGTAGTCTACGAGCAGTACTTC
cdr3_aa: CASSLQGVVYEQYF

d_call: .
clone_size: .
v_call: TRBV7-2
j_call: TRBJ2-5
cdr3_nt: TGTGCCAGCAGCTTATCCCGTCAAGAGACCCAGTACTTC
cdr3_aa: CASSLSRQETQYF

d_call: TRBD1
clone_size: .
v_call: TRBV5-4
j_call: TRBJ1-1
cdr3_nt: TGTGCCAGCAGCTGGGACAGGGCGAACACTGAAGCTTTCTTT
cdr3_aa: CASSWDRANTEAFF

d_call: .
clone_size: .
v_call: TRBV6-6
j_call: TRBJ2-3
cdr3_nt: TGTGCCAGCAGTTACTCCGAGACCTCAGATACGCAGTATTTT
cdr3_aa: CASSYSETSDTQYF

d_call: .
clone_size: .
v_call: TRBV5-5
j_call: TRBJ1-2
cdr3_nt: TGTGCCAGCAGCTTGGACGTCAACTATGGCTACACCTTC
cdr3_aa: CASSLDVNYGYTF

d_call: .
clone_size: .
v_call: TRBV4-3
j_call: TRBJ2-7
cdr3_nt: TGCGCCAGCAGCCAAGAGAAGGGGTACGAGCAGTACTTC
cdr3_aa: CASSQEKGYEQYF

d_call: .
clone_size: few
v_call: TRBV28
j_call: TRBJ2-7
cdr3_nt: TGTGCCAGCAGCTCCTCCGGAAGCGGCAACTACGAGCAGTACTTC
cdr3_aa: CASSSSGSGNYEQYF

d_call: .
clone_size: .
v_call: TRBV2
j_call: TRBJ2-3
cdr3_nt: TGTGCCAGCAGTGAAACGCAAGATACGCAGTATTTT
cdr3_aa: CASSETQDTQYF

d_call: .
clone_size: .
v_call: TRBV7-2
j_call: TRBJ2-7
cdr3_nt: TGTGCCAGCAGCTTAGTTAGCGGTCTACCTTACGAGCAGTACTTC
cdr3_aa: CASSLVSGLPYEQYF

d_call: .
clone_size: .
v_call: TRBV5-1
j_call: TRBJ2-7
cdr3_nt: TGCGCCAGCAGCATGACCGGAGCCTACGAGCAGTACTTC
cdr3_aa: CASSMTGAYEQYF

d_call: .
clone_size: .
v_call: TRBV4-2
j_call: TRBJ1-5
cdr3_nt: TGTGCCAGCAGCCAACGCGACCGGGAGGGTCAGCCCCAGCATTTT
cdr3_aa: CASSQRDREGQPQHF

d_call: .
clone_size: .
v_call: TRBV7-6
j_call: TRBJ1-5
cdr3_nt: TGTGCCAGCAGCTTAGGCCCCCAGAAGCCCCAGCATTTT
cdr3_aa: CASSLGPQKPQHF

d_call: TRBD1
clone_size: .
v_call: TRBV25-1
j_call: TRBJ1-4
cdr3_nt: TGTGCCAGCACGTACAGGGGAGCTAATGAAAAACTGTTTTTT
cdr3_aa: CASTYRGANEKLFF

d_call: .
clone_size: .
v_call: TRBV28
j_call: TRBJ2-7
cdr3_nt: TGTGCCAGCAATCCGGCTACTACCTACGAGCAGTACTTC
cdr3_aa: CASNPATTYEQYF

d_call: .
clone_size: .
v_call: TRBV7-2
j_call: TRBJ1-6
cdr3_nt: TGTGCCAGCAGCCTGACGGACTTTAATTCACCCCTCCACTTT
cdr3_aa: CASSLTDFNSPLHF

d_call: .
clone_size: .
v_call: TRBV28
j_call: TRBJ1-1
cdr3_nt: TGTGCCAGCACCAACAACGGGGCACCTTATGAAGCTTTCTTT
cdr3_aa: CASTNNGAPYEAFF